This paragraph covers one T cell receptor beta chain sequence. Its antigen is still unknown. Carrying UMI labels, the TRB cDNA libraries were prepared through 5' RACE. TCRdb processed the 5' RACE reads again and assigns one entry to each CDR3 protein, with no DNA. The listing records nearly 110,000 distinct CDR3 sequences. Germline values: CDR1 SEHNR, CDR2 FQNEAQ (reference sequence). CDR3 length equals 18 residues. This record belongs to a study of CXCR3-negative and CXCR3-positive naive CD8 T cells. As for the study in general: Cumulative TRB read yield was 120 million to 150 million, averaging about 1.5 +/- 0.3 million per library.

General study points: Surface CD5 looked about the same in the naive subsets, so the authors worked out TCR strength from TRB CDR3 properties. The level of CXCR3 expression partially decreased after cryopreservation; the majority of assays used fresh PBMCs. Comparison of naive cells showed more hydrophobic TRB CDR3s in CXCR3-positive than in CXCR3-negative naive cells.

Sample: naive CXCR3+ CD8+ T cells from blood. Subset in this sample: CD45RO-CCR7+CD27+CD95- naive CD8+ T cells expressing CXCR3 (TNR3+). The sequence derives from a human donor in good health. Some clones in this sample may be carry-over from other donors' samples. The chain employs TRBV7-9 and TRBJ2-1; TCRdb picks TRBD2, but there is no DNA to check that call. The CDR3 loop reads CASSRGTSGGETYNEQFF.